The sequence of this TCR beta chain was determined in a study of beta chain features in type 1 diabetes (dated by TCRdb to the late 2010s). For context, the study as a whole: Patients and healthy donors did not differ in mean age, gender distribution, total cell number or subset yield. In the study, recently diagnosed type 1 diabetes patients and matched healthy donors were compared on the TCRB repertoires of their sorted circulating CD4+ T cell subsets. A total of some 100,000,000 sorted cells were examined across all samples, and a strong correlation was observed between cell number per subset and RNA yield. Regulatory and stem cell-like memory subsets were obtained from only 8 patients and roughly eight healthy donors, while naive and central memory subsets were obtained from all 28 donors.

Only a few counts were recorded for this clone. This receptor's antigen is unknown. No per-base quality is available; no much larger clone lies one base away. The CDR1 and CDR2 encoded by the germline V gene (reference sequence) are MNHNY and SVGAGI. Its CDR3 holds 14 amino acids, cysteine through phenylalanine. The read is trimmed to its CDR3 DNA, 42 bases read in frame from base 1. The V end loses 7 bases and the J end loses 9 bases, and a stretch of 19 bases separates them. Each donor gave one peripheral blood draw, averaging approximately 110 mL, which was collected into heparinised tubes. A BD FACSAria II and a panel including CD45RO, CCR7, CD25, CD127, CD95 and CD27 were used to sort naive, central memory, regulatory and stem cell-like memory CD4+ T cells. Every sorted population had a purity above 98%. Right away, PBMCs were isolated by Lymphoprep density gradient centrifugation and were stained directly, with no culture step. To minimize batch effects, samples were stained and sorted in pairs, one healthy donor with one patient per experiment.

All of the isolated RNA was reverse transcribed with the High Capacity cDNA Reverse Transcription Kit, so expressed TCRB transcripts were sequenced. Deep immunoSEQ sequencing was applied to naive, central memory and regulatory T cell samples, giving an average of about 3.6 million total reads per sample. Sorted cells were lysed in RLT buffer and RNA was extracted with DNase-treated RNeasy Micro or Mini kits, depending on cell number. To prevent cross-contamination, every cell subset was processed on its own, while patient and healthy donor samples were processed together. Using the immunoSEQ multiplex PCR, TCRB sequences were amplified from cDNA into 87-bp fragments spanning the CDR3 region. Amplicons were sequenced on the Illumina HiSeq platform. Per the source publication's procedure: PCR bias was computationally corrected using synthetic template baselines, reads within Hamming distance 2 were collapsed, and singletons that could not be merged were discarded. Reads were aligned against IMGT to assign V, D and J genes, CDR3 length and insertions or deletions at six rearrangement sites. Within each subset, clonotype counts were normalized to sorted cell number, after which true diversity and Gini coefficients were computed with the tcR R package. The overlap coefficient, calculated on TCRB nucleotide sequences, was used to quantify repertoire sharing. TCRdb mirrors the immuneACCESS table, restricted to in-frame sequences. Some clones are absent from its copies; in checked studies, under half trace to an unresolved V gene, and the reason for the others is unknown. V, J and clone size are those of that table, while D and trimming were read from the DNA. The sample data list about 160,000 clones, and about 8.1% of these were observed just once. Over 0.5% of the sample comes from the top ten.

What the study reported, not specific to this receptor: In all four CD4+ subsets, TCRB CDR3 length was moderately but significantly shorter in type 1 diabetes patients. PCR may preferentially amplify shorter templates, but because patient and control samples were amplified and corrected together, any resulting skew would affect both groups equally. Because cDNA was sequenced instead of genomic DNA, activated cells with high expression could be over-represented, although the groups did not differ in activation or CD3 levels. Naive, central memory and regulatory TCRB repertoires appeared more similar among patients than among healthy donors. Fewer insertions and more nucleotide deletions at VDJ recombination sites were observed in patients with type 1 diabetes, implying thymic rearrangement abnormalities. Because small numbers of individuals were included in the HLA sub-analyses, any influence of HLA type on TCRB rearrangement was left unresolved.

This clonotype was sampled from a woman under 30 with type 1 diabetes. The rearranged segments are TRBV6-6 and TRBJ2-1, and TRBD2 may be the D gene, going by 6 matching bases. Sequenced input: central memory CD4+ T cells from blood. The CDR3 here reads CASTLSVGEAEQFF. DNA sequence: TGTGCCAGCACCCTGAGCGTGGGGGAGGCTGAGCAGTTCTTC.